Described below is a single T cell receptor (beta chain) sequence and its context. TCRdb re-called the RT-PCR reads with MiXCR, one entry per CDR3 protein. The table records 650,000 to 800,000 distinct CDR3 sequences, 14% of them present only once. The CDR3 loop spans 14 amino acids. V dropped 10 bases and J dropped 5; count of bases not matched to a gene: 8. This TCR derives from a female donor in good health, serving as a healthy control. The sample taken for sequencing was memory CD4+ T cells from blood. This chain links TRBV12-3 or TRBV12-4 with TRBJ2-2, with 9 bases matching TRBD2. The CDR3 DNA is TGTGCCATCCGGGGTAGCGGGGGTACCGGGGAGCTGTTTTTT. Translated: CAIRGSGGTGELFF.